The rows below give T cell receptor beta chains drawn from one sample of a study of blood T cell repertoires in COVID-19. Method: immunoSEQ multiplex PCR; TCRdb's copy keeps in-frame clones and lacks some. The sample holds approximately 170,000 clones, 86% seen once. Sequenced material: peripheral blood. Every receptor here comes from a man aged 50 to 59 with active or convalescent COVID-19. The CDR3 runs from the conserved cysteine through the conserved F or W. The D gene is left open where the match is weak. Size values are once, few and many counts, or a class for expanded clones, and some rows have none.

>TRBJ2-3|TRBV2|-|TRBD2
TGTGCCAGCAGCGGGACTAGAGGGGAAAATACGCAGTATTTT
CASSGTRGENTQYF
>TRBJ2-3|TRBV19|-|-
TGTGCCAGTAGTATGCGACAGTCCCCCACAGATACGCAGTATTTT
CASSMRQSPTDTQYF
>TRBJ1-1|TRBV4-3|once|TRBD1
TGCGCCAGCAGCCTAAGGACAGGAATGAACACTGAAGCTTTCTTT
CASSLRTGMNTEAFF
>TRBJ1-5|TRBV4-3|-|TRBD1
TGCGCCAGCAGCCAAGATACACAGGGGAGGCAGCCCCAGCATTTT
CASSQDTQGRQPQHF
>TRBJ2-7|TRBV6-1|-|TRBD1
TGTGCCAGCAGTGACAGGGGGTTAGGCGAGCAGTACTTC
CASSDRGLGEQYF
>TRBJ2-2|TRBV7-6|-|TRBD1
TGTGCCAGCAGCTTAAGGACAGGGGGGATCGGGGAGCTGTTTTTT
CASSLRTGGIGELFF
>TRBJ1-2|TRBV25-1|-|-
TGTGCCAGCACTGGAGGGACCCTCTGGGGCTACACCTTC
CASTGGTLWGYTF
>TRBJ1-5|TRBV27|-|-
TGTGCCAGCAGTTCGACAGGTCGGCAGCCCCAGCATTTT
CASSSTGRQPQHF
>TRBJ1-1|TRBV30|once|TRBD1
TGTGCCTGGGACAGGGTCACTGAAGCTTTCTTT
CAWDRVTEAFF
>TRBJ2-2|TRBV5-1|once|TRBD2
TGCGCCAGCAGCTTGGCTAGCGGGGCCACCGGGGAGCTGTTTTTT
CASSLASGATGELFF
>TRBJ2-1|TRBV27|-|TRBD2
TGTGCCAGCACCCCCCGGGGGGGTGGGAATGAGCAGTTCTTC
CASTPRGGGNEQFF
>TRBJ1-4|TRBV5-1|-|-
TGCGCCAGCAGCTTGGCACAGGGAAATGAAAAACTGTTTTTT
CASSLAQGNEKLFF
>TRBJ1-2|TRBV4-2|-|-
TGTGCCAGCAGCCAAGAGTCAGGGGATGGCTACACCTTC
CASSQESGDGYTF
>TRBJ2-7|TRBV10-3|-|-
TGTGCCATCAGTGAGCACCCATCTGAGGAATTCGAGCAGTACTTC
CAISEHPSEEFEQYF
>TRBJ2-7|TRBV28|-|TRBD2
TGTGCCAGCAGTTCCCCTATTCTAGCGGGGAGGAACGAGCAGTACTTC
CASSSPILAGRNEQYF
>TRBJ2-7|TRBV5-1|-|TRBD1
TGCGCCAGCAGCTTGGCAGGGGGCCCGACCTACGAGCAGTACTTC
CASSLAGGPTYEQYF
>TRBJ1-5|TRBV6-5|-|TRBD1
TGTGCCAGCAGTAGACAGGGGGCAGGGAATCAGCCCCAGCATTTT
CASSRQGAGNQPQHF
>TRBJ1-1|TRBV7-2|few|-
TGTGCCAGCAGCTCCCAGGGGATGGGGATCACTGAAGCTTTCTTT
CASSSQGMGITEAFF
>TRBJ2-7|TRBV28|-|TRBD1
TGTGCCAGCAGTCCCGGGACAGCAAATACCGAGCAGTACTTC
CASSPGTANTEQYF
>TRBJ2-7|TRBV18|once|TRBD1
TGTGCCAGCTCACCAAGGACAGGGGGGGAATACGAGCAGTACTTC
CASSPRTGGEYEQYF
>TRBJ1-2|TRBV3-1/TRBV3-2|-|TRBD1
TGTGCCAGCAGCATTCGGGACAGGGGGCGATTCTATGGCTACACCTTC
CASSIRDRGRFYGYTF
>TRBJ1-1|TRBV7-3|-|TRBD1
TGTGCCAGCAGCCAAGGGGGCATGAACACTGAAGCTTTCTTT
CASSQGGMNTEAFF
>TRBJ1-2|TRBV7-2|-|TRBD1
TGTGCCAGCAGCTTCGGACAGGGGTATGGCTACACCTTC
CASSFGQGYGYTF
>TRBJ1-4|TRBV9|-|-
TGTGCCAGGAAGGGGAGGTCAGCCGCAACTAATGAAAAACTGTTTTTT
CARKGRSAATNEKLFF
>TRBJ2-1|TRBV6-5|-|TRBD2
TGTGCCAGCGGTTTGACTAGCGGGACCTACAATGAGCAGTTCTTC
CASGLTSGTYNEQFF
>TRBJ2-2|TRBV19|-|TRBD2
TGTGCCAGTAGTGCCCCCGGGGGGACTACCACCGGGGAGCTGTTTTTT
CASSAPGGTTTGELFF
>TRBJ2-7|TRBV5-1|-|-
TGCGCCAGCAGCCCTGGCGGGCGGCGGATACCTTACGAGCAGTACTTC
CASSPGGRRIPYEQYF
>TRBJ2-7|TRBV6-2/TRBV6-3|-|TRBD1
TGTGCCAGCAGTCAGCCGGGACAGGGCTACGAGCAGTACTTC
CASSQPGQGYEQYF
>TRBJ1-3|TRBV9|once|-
TGTGCCAGCAGCGTAGACGAGTGGTCTGGAAACACCATATATTTT
CASSVDEWSGNTIYF
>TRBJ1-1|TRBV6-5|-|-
TGTGCCAGCAGTTATGCGCAGGGAAGCACTGAAGCTTTCTTT
CASSYAQGSTEAFF
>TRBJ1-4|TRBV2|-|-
TGTGCCATCCAAGGACAGCCTAATGAAAAACTGTTTTTT
CAIQGQPNEKLFF